Listed below are T cell receptor beta chains from one sample, sequenced in a study of glioma-infiltrating T cells after dendritic cell vaccination. Method: immunoSEQ multiplex PCR; TCRdb's copy keeps in-frame clones and lacks some. This repertoire shows over 65,000 clones, 85% found once; its top ten account for 8.5%. The source material was blood, sampled after dendritic cell vaccination. These receptors were taken from a human donor with glioblastoma. CDR3s include the opening cysteine and the closing phenylalanine or tryptophan. D genes are given only for firm matches. Clone size is given for some rows only: seen once, a few or many times, or a class if the clone is expanded.

v_gene: TRBV2; abundance: .; d_gene: .; j_gene: TRBJ2-1; CDR3aa: CASSEVRTRDEQFF; CDR3nt: TGTGCCAGCAGTGAAGTGAGAACGCGGGATGAGCAGTTCTTC
v_gene: TRBV2; abundance: .; d_gene: TRBD1; j_gene: TRBJ1-2; CDR3aa: CASTTGVWGGYTF; CDR3nt: TGTGCCAGCACCACAGGGGTTTGGGGTGGCTACACCTTC
v_gene: TRBV5-5; abundance: .; d_gene: TRBD2; j_gene: TRBJ2-5; CDR3aa: CASSTQPQPRGGQETQYF; CDR3nt: TGTGCCAGCAGCACTCAACCCCAGCCAAGGGGAGGGCAAGAGACCCAGTACTTC
v_gene: TRBV6-1; abundance: .; d_gene: TRBD1; j_gene: TRBJ1-5; CDR3aa: CASSQTGGTQPQHF; CDR3nt: TGTGCCAGCAGTCAGACAGGGGGTACTCAGCCCCAGCATTTT
v_gene: TRBV6-1; abundance: .; d_gene: TRBD2; j_gene: TRBJ2-7; CDR3aa: CASPGGGGKYEQYF; CDR3nt: TGTGCCAGCCCGGGAGGTGGGGGGAAGTACGAGCAGTACTTC
v_gene: TRBV5-1; abundance: .; d_gene: TRBD1; j_gene: TRBJ1-1; CDR3aa: CASSPGQGAYTEAFF; CDR3nt: TGCGCCAGCAGCCCAGGACAGGGGGCTTACACTGAAGCTTTCTTT
v_gene: TRBV14; abundance: .; d_gene: TRBD2; j_gene: TRBJ2-3; CDR3aa: CASSQGAGFRDTQYF; CDR3nt: TGTGCCAGCAGCCAGGGAGCGGGGTTTAGAGATACGCAGTATTTT
v_gene: TRBV10-2; abundance: .; d_gene: TRBD2; j_gene: TRBJ2-2; CDR3aa: CASTQAGGQYTGELFF; CDR3nt: TGCGCCAGCACCCAAGCGGGGGGGCAGTACACCGGGGAGCTGTTTTTT
v_gene: TRBV15; abundance: .; d_gene: TRBD1; j_gene: TRBJ1-5; CDR3aa: CATSSGTGYQPQHF; CDR3nt: TGTGCCACCAGCAGTGGGACAGGGTATCAGCCCCAGCATTTT
v_gene: TRBV4-1; abundance: once; d_gene: .; j_gene: TRBJ2-7; CDR3aa: CASSSGRGSYEQYF; CDR3nt: TGCGCCAGCAGCTCCGGTCGGGGTTCCTACGAGCAGTACTTC
v_gene: TRBV19; abundance: .; d_gene: TRBD2; j_gene: TRBJ2-7; CDR3aa: CASSMTSGNYEQYF; CDR3nt: TGTGCCAGTAGTATGACTAGCGGGAACTACGAGCAGTACTTC
v_gene: TRBV7-2; abundance: .; d_gene: .; j_gene: TRBJ2-7; CDR3aa: CASSQIGRGESYEQYF; CDR3nt: TGTGCCAGCAGCCAGATTGGGCGGGGCGAGTCCTACGAGCAGTACTTC
v_gene: TRBV18; abundance: .; d_gene: .; j_gene: TRBJ2-7; CDR3aa: CASSPRQGGYEQYF; CDR3nt: TGTGCCAGCTCTCCCCGACAGGGAGGCTACGAGCAGTACTTC
v_gene: TRBV7-7; abundance: .; d_gene: TRBD2; j_gene: TRBJ2-1; CDR3aa: CASSPLAGPSYNEQFF; CDR3nt: TGTGCCAGCAGCCCATTAGCGGGGCCTTCCTACAATGAGCAGTTCTTC
v_gene: TRBV2; abundance: .; d_gene: .; j_gene: TRBJ1-3; CDR3aa: CAVQRGPAGNTIYF; CDR3nt: TGTGCCGTCCAGCGGGGGCCCGCTGGAAACACCATATATTTT
v_gene: TRBV2; abundance: .; d_gene: .; j_gene: TRBJ2-5; CDR3aa: CASRVRGEGQPLKKTQYF; CDR3nt: TGTGCCAGCAGGGTGAGAGGGGAAGGACAGCCCCTAAAAAAGACCCAGTACTTC